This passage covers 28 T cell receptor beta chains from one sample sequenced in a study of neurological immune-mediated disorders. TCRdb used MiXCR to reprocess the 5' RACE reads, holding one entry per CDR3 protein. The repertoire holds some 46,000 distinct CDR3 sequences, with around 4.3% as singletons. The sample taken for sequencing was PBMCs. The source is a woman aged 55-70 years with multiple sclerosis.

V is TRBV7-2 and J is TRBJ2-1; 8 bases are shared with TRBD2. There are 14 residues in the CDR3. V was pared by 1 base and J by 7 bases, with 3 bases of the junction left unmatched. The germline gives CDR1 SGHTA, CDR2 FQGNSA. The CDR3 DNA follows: TGTGCCAGCAGCTTAGAAAGCGGGAGAAATGAGCAGTTCTTC. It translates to CASSLESGRNEQFF.

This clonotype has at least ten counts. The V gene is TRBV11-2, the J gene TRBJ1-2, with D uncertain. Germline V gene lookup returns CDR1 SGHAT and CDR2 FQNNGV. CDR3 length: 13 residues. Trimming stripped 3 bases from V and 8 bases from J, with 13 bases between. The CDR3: CASSFNEDGGYTF. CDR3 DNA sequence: TGTGCCAGCAGCTTCAACGAGGATGGCGGCTACACCTTC.

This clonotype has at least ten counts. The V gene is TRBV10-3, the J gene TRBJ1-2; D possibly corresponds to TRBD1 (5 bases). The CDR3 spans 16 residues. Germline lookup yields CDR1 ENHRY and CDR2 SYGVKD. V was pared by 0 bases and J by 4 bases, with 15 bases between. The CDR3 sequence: CAISESYSGGAYGYTF. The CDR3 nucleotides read TGTGCCATCAGTGAGTCGTATTCCGGGGGAGCCTATGGCTACACCTTC.

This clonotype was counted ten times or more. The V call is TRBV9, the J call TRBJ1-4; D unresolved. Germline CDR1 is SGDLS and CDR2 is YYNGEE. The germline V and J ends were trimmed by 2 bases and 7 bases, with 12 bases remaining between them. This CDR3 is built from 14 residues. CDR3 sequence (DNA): TGTGCCAGCAGCGTCGACATCCGGGGTGAAAAACTGTTTTTT. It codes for CASSVDIRGEKLFF.

The CDR3 reads CATSDPTQGRNEQFF. The CDR3, as DNA: TGTGCCACCAGTGATCCCACACAGGGGAGGAATGAGCAGTTCTTC. The genes are TRBV24-1 and TRBJ2-1; D perhaps matches TRBD1 (7 bases). The V and J ends lost 3 bases and 7 bases respectively, with 15 bases between them. The CDR3 runs to 15 residues. The germline CDR1 and CDR2 sequences are KGHDR and SFDVKD.

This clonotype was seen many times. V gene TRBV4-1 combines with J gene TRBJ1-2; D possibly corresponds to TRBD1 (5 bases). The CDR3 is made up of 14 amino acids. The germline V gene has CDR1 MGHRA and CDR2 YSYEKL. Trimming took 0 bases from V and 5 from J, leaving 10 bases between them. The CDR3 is CASSQDWQGYGYTF. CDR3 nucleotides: TGCGCCAGCAGCCAAGATTGGCAGGGATATGGCTACACCTTC.

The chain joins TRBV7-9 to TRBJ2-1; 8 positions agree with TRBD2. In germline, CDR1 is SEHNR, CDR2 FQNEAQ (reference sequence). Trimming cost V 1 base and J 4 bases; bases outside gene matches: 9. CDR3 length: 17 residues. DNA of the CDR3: TGTGCCAGCAGCTTAGGGTCTGGCGGGGGGATTTACAATGAGCAGTTCTTC. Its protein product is CASSLGSGGGIYNEQFF. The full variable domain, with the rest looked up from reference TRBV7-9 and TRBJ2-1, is DTGVSQNPRHKITKRGQNVTFRCDPISEHNRLYWYRQTLGQGPEFLTYFQNEAQLEKSRLLSDRFSAERPKGSFSTLEIQRTEQGDSAMYLCASSLGSGGGIYNEQFFGPGTRLTVL.

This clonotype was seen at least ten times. CDR3 sequence: CSSTGTATYEQYF. DNA of the CDR3: TGCAGTAGTACCGGGACAGCCACCTACGAGCAGTACTTC. The V and J genes are TRBV20-1 and TRBJ2-7; 7 positions agree with TRBD1. The CDR3 contains 13 residues. Germline V gene sequence: CDR1 DFQATT, CDR2 SNEGSKA (reference sequence). V shed 8 bases and J 2 bases; nucleotides not matched to a gene: 9.

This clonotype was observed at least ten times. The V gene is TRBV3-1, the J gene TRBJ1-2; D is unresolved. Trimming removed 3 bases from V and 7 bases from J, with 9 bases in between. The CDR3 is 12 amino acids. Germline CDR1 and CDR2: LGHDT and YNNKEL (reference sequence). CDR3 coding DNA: TGTGCCAGCAGCCAGGGTCGCGGTGGCTACACCTTC. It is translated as CASSQGRGGYTF. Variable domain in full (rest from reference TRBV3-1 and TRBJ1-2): DTAVSQTPKYLVTQMGNDKSIKCEQNLGHDTMYWYKQDSKKFLKIMFSYNNKELIINETVPNRFSPKSPDKAHLNLHINSLELGDSAVYFCASSQGRGGYTFGSGTRLTVV.

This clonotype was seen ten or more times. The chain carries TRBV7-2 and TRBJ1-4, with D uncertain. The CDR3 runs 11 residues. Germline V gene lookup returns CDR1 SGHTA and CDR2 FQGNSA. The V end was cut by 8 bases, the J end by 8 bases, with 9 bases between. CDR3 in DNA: TGTGCCAGCGGCTACTCAGAAAAACTGTTTTTT. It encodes CASGYSEKLFF.

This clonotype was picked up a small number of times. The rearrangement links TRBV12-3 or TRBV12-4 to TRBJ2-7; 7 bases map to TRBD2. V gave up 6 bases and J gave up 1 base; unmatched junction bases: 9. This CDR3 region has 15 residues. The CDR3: CASRRGLGRSYEQYF. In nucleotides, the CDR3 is TGTGCCAGCAGGAGAGGGCTCGGGAGGTCCTACGAGCAGTACTTC.

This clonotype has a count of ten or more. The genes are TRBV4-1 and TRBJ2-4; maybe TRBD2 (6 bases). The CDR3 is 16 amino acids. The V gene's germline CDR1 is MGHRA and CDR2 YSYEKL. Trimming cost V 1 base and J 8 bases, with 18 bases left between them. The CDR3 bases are TGCGCCAGCAGCCAAGTCGGCGGGAAGTTGACGGACATTCAGTACTTC. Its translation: CASSQVGGKLTDIQYF.

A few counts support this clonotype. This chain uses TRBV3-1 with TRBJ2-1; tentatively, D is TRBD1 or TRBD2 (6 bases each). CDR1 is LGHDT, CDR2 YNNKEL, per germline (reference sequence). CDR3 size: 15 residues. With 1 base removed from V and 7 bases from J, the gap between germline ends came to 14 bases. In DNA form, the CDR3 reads TGTGCCAGCAGCCAAGGCGGGACACAGTTTAATGAGCAGTTCTTC. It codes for CASSQGGTQFNEQFF.

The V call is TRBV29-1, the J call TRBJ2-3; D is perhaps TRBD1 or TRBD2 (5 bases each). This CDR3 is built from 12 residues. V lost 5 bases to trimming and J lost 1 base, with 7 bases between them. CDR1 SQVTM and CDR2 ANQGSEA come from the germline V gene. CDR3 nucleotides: TGCAGCGTTCGGGACGGCACAGATACGCAGTATTTT. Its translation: CSVRDGTDTQYF.

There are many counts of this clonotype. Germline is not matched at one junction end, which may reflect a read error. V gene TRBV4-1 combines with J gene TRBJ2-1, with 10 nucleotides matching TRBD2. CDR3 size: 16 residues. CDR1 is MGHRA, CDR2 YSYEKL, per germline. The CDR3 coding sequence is TGCGCCAGCATCCAAGATACTAGCGGGACCCGAGGTGAGCAGTTCTTC. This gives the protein CASIQDTSGTRGEQFF.

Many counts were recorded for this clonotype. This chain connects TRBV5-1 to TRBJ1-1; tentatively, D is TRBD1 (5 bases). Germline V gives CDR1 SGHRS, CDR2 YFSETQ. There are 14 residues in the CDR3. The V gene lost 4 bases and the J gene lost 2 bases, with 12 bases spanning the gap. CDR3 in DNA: TGCGCCAGCAGCATGCAGGGTCCCAACACTGAAGCTTTCTTT. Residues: CASSMQGPNTEAFF.

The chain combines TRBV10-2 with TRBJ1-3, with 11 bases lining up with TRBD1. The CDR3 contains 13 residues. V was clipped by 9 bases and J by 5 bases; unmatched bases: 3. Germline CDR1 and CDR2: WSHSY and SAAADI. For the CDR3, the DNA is TGCGCCAGTAGGACAGGGGGCCGAAACACCATATATTTT. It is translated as CASRTGGRNTIYF.

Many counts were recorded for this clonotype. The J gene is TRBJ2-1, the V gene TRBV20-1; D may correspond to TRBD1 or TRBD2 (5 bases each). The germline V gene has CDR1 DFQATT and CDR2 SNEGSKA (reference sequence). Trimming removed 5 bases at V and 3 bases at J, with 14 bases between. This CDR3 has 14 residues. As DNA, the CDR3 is TGCAGTGCTCCCTCGGGGCCGGTCTACAATGAGCAGTTCTTC. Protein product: CSAPSGPVYNEQFF.

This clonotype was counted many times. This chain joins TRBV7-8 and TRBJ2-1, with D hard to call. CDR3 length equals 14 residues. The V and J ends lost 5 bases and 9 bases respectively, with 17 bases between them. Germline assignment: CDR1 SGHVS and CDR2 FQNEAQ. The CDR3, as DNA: TGTGCCAGCAGCCTAAACCAAGGGAAGGCTGAGCAGTTCTTC. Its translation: CASSLNQGKAEQFF.

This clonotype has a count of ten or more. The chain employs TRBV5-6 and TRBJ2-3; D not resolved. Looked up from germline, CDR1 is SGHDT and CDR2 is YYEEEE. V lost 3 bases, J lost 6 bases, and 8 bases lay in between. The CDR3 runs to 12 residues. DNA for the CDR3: TGTGCCAGCAGCTATATGGGGGATACGCAGTATTTT. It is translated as CASSYMGDTQYF.

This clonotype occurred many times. The CDR3 sequence is CASSLTSDTDTQYF. The CDR3 DNA reads as TGTGCCAGCAGCCTGACATCAGACACAGATACGCAGTATTTT. This sequence joins TRBV7-2 and TRBJ2-3; unclear D gene. V was trimmed by 5 bases and J by 2 bases, leaving 11 bases between them. The CDR3 consists of 14 residues. In germline, CDR1 is SGHTA, CDR2 FQGNSA. Full variable domain (missing parts from reference TRBV7-2 and TRBJ2-3): GAGVSQSPSNKVTEKGKDVELRCDPISGHTALYWYRQSLGQGLEFLIYFQGNSAPDKSGLPSDRFSAERTGGSVSTLTIQRTQQEDSAVYLCASSLTSDTDTQYFGPGTRLTVL.

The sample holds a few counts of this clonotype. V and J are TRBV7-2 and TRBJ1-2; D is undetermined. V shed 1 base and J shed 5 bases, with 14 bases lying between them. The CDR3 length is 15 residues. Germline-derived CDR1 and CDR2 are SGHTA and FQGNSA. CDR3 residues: CASSLVGSELYGYTF. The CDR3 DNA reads TGTGCCAGCAGCTTAGTAGGGTCAGAGCTGTATGGCTACACCTTC.

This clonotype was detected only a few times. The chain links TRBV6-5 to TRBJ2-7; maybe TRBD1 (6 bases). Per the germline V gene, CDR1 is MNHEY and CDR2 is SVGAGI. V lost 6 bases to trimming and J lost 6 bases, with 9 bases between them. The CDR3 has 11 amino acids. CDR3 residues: CASSGRGEQYF. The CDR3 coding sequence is TGTGCCAGCAGCGGCAGGGGCGAGCAGTACTTC.

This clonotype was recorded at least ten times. Here the CDR3 reads CATSREAKNYGYTF. CDR3 sequence (DNA): TGTGCCACCAGCAGGGAAGCTAAGAACTATGGCTACACCTTC. This chain joins TRBV15 and TRBJ1-2; D is undetermined. The V gene lost 3 bases and the J gene lost 2 bases, with 10 bases spanning the gap. This CDR3 region has 14 residues. Germline V gene lookup returns CDR1 LNHNV and CDR2 YYDKDF (reference sequence).

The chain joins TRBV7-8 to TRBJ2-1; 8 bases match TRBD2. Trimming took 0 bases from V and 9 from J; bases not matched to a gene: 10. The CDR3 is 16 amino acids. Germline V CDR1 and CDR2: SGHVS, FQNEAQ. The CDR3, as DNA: TGTGCCAGCAGCTTAGCGGGGTTAGCGGGGAGCCCTGAGCAGTTCTTC. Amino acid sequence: CASSLAGLAGSPEQFF.

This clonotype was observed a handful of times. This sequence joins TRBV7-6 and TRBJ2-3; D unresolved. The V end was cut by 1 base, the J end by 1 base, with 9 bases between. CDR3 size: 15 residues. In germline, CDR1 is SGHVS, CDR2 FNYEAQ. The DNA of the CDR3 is TGTGCCAGCAGCTTAGTGGGGTCTGGCACAGATACGCAGTATTTT. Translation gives CASSLVGSGTDTQYF.

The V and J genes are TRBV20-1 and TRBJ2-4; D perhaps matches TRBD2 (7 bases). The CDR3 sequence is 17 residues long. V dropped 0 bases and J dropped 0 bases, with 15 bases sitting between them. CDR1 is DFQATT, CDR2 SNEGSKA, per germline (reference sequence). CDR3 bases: TGCAGTGCTAGAGATCTTCGGGGGGCTAAAGCCAAAAACATTCAGTACTTC. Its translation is CSARDLRGAKAKNIQYF.

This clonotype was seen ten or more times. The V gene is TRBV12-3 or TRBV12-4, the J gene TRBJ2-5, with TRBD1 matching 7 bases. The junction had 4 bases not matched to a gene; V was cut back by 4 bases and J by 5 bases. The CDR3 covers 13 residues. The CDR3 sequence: CASSSDRDETQYF. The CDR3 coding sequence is TGTGCCAGCAGTTCCGACAGGGACGAGACCCAGTACTTC.